One sample yielded the 20 T cell receptor beta chains listed below, sequenced in a study of cytomegalovirus exposure and HLA in healthy donors. Primers included in the PCR were 60 Vbeta and 13 Jbeta primers. Generated by immunoSEQ multiplex PCR, the TCRdb table keeps only in-frame clones and is missing some. The sample yields about 150,000 clones, over 70% seen once. Material: PBMCs. The receptor source for this set is a woman aged 30 to 39 in good health and CMV-seropositive.

This chain joins TRBV7-9 and TRBJ1-2; D is undetermined. Trimming left V 1 base short and J 3 bases short, with 6 bases between. Germline loops: CDR1 SEHNR, CDR2 FQNEAQ (reference sequence). The CDR3 spans 13 residues. The CDR3 protein is CASSLDRHYGYTF. CDR3 nucleotide sequence: TGTGCCAGCAGCTTAGACAGACACTATGGCTACACCTTC.

V is TRBV11-3 and J is TRBJ2-2; 7 nucleotides match TRBD2. The germline V gene encodes CDR1 SGHNT and CDR2 YENEEA. The CDR3 covers 15 residues. V was clipped by 6 bases and J by 5 bases; unmatched bases: 9. CDR3 in DNA: TGTGCCAGCAGTTCATCCCGGGGGGATACCGGGGAGCTGTTTTTT. It translates to CASSSSRGDTGELFF.

The chain links TRBV7-9 to TRBJ1-1; no clear D gene. V lost 5 bases and J 1 base, leaving 20 bases between the germline ends. The germline V gene has CDR1 SEHNR and CDR2 FQNEAQ (reference sequence). The CDR3 sequence is 17 residues long. CDR3 sequence (DNA): TGTGCCAGCAGCCCCGGAGTGTGGCGACTAAGGAACACTGAAGCTTTCTTT. Protein sequence: CASSPGVWRLRNTEAFF.

The chain carries TRBV5-1 and TRBJ2-3; 12 bases match TRBD2. Germline assignment: CDR1 SGHRS and CDR2 YFSETQ. V gave up 7 bases and J gave up 4 bases; unmatched junction bases: 7. The CDR3 has 15 residues. The CDR3 bases are TGCGCCAGCCAGAACGGACTAGCGGGACCAGATACGCAGTATTTT. Encoded protein: CASQNGLAGPDTQYF.

The chain links TRBV29-1 to TRBJ1-1; 8 nucleotides match TRBD1. The CDR3 runs to 13 residues. The ends lost 6 bases at V and 7 bases at J; junction bases unmatched: 10. Germline assignment: CDR1 SQVTM and CDR2 ANQGSEA. The CDR3 DNA is TGCAGCGTCAGACGACAGGGGAGTGGTGAAGCTTTCTTT. Translation: CSVRRQGSGEAFF.

This clone was seen a single time. This chain uses TRBV5-1 with TRBJ2-7; a possible D gene is TRBD1 (6 bases). V was shortened by 0 bases and J by 9 bases, with 16 bases between the two germline ends. This CDR3 has 14 amino acids. Germline CDR1 SGHRS, CDR2 YFSETQ. CDR3 in amino acids: CASSLGQEAFGQYF. The CDR3 DNA reads TGCGCCAGCAGCTTGGGACAGGAAGCTTTCGGGCAGTACTTC.

This chain links TRBV7-2 with TRBJ2-7; 11 nucleotides agree with TRBD2. The germline CDR1 and CDR2 sequences are SGHTA and FQGNSA. The CDR3 extends over 16 amino acids. The V segment lost 5 bases and the J segment 7 bases; nucleotides outside the gene matches: 13. This CDR3 reads CASSRGASGRPGEQYF. The CDR3 bases are TGTGCCAGCAGCCGGGGGGCTAGCGGGAGGCCGGGTGAGCAGTACTTC. The variable domain in full, completed from reference TRBV7-2 and TRBJ2-7, reads GAGVSQSPSNKVTEKGKDVELRCDPISGHTALYWYRQSLGQGLEFLIYFQGNSAPDKSGLPSDRFSAERTGGSVSTLTIQRTQQEDSAVYLCASSRGASGRPGEQYFGPGTRLTVT.

This clone showed up just a few times. The gene calls are TRBV28 and TRBJ2-3; tentatively, D is TRBD1 (5 bases). The germline V gene has CDR1 MDHEN and CDR2 SYDVKM. Trimming left V 3 bases short and J 3 bases short, with 16 bases between. CDR3 length: 16 residues. CDR3 sequence (DNA): TGTGCCAGCAGTTTGGTGACACCCCCAGGGACAGATACGCAGTATTTT. It specifies CASSLVTPPGTDTQYF.

The CDR3 bases are TGTGCCTGGAGCAAGCTGAACACTGAAGCTTTCTTT. It translates to CAWSKLNTEAFF. The chain uses TRBV30 and TRBJ1-1; no reliable D call. The CDR3 totals 12 residues. The V end lost 3 bases, the J end lost 0 bases, and 5 bases lay between the germline ends. Germline CDR1 and CDR2: GTSNPN and SVGIG (reference sequence).

The CDR3, as DNA: TGCGCCAGCAGCCAAATTTCGAGACAGGGCGACACCATATATTTT. Translation gives CASSQISRQGDTIYF. The gene calls are TRBV4-3 and TRBJ1-3; 7 positions agree with TRBD1. This CDR3 comprises 15 residues. The germline V gene encodes CDR1 LGHNA and CDR2 YSLEER. The V gene end was trimmed by 2 bases and the J gene end by 8 bases; junction bases not matched to a gene: 9.

This clone appeared a single time. The V call is TRBV27, the J call TRBJ2-1; TRBD2 matches 13 bases. The J segment lost 10 bases and the V segment lost 6 bases, leaving 3 bases of the junction unmatched. Germline V gene sequence: CDR1 MNHEY, CDR2 SMNVEV (reference sequence). The CDR3 has 13 amino acids. This CDR3 is CASRLAGGQEQFF. The CDR3 nucleotides are TGTGCCAGCAGACTAGCGGGAGGGCAGGAGCAGTTCTTC.

The chain employs TRBV28 and TRBJ2-3; D remains ambiguous. V dropped 6 bases and J dropped 4 bases, with 8 bases sitting between them. Germline values: CDR1 MDHEN, CDR2 SYDVKM. CDR3 length: 12 amino acids. The CDR3 region has the DNA TGTGCCAGCAGGGGCGTCGCAGATACGCAGTATTTT. This translates into CASRGVADTQYF.

As regards this clone: At one end the junction does not follow the germline gene, possibly because of a read error. This sequence joins TRBV11-2 and TRBJ1-2; the D gene is possibly TRBD1 (5 bases). CDR1 SGHAT and CDR2 FQNNGV come from the germline V gene. This CDR3 is built from 13 residues. CDR3 nucleotide sequence: TGTGCCAGCTCTTTGGGGCTAACCACCCTCCCCAAGTTC. This encodes CASSLGLTTLPKF.

J is TRBJ1-1 and V is TRBV30; 8 bases align to TRBD1. CDR1 is GTSNPN, CDR2 SVGIG, per germline (reference sequence). V trimming: 3 bases; J trimming: 0 bases; junction bases outside the gene matches: 3. This CDR3 is built from 14 residues. CDR3 DNA: TGTGCCTGGAGCCCGGGACAGGTGAACACTGAAGCTTTCTTT. Translating it yields CAWSPGQVNTEAFF.

The rearrangement uses TRBV19 and TRBJ2-2; maybe TRBD2 (5 bases). The CDR3 is made up of 16 amino acids. V lost 6 bases to trimming and J lost 9 bases, with 23 bases between them. Germline V gene lookup returns CDR1 LNHDA and CDR2 SQIVND (reference sequence). In DNA, the CDR3 is TGTGCCAGTAGCCCCTCCGTCGGGGTCGGGGTCTGGGAGCTGTTTTTT. As protein: CASSPSVGVGVWELFF.

The rearrangement uses TRBV1 and TRBJ2-1; the table's D call, TRBD2, was not checked against the DNA. TRBV1 is a listed pseudogene. CDR3 length: 15 amino acids. The CDR3, as DNA: TGCACCAGCAGCCATGGGTGGGAGTGTGGGAATGAGCAGTTCTTC. This translates into CTSSHGWECGNEQFF.

J is TRBJ2-1 and V is TRBV4-1; D unresolved. Germline V gene lookup returns CDR1 MGHRA and CDR2 YSYEKL. The germline V and J ends were trimmed by 0 bases and 4 bases, with 19 bases remaining between them. The CDR3 has 18 residues. Written as DNA, the CDR3 is TGCGCCAGCAGCCAAGATATTTCCGCGAGTCCGGGTTACAATGAGCAGTTCTTC. It translates to CASSQDISASPGYNEQFF.

V is TRBV10-3 and J is TRBJ1-2, with 7 bases fitting TRBD1. CDR1 and CDR2 from the germline V gene are ENHRY and SYGVKD. CDR3 size: 13 residues. V lost 4 bases to trimming and J lost 6 bases; unmatched junction nucleotides: 5. CDR3 coding DNA: TGTGCCATCAGTGTAGAGGGGGCGAATGGCTACACCTTC. Protein: CAISVEGANGYTF.

This clone has only one observation. The DNA for the CDR3 is TGCGCCAGCAGCCCCGGACAGCAAGGACTTAATGAAAAACTGTTTTTT. Amino acid sequence: CASSPGQQGLNEKLFF. V and J are TRBV5-1 and TRBJ1-4; a possible D gene is TRBD1 (6 bases). Trimming removed 4 bases from V and 4 bases from J, with 17 bases in between. Germline values: CDR1 SGHRS, CDR2 YFSETQ. This CDR3 has 16 residues.

CDR3 in amino acids: CASSPGEDQPQHF. The CDR3 nucleotides are TGCGCCAGCAGCCCAGGGGAAGATCAGCCCCAGCATTTT. The V gene is TRBV4-3, the J gene TRBJ1-5, with D perhaps TRBD1 (6 bases). Deletions cut 4 bases from V and 5 bases from J, with 9 bases between. Germline V lookup: CDR1 LGHNA, CDR2 YSLEER. This CDR3 has 13 amino acids.